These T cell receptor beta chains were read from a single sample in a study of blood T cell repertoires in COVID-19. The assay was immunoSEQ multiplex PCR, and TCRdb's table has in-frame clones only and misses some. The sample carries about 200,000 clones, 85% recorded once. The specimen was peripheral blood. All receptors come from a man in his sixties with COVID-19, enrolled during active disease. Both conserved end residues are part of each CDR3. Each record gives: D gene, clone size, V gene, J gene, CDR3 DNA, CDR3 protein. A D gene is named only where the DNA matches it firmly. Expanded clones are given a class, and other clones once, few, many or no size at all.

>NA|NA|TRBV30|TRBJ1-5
TGTGCCTGGAGTGCGGCGGCGGACACAAGGCAGCCCCAGCATTTT
CAWSAAADTRQPQHF
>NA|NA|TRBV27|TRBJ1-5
TGTGCCAGCAGTTTGGCAGGAGAGGGACAGCCCCAGCATTTT
CASSLAGEGQPQHF
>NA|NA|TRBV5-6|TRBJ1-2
TGTGCCAGCAGCTTGACAGGGAACGGCTACACCTTC
CASSLTGNGYTF
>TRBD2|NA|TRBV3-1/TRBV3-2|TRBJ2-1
TGTGCCAGCAGCCAAGTTGCGGGAGTTAATGAGCAGTTCTTC
CASSQVAGVNEQFF
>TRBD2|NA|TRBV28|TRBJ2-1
TGTGCCAGCAGTACTAGCGGGAGGGTTAATGAGCAGTTCTTC
CASSTSGRVNEQFF
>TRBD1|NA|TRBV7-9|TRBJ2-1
TGTGCCAGCAGCTCCCCGGGACAGGGGAGAGATGAGCAGTTCTTC
CASSSPGQGRDEQFF
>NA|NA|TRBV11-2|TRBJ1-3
TGTGCCAGCAATAGGGGCACCACCTCTGGAAACACCATATATTTT
CASNRGTTSGNTIYF
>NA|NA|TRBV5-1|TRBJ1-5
TGCGCCAGCAGCTTTGAGGGAATAGGCAATCAGCCCCAGCATTTT
CASSFEGIGNQPQHF
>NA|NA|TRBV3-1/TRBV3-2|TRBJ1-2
TGTGCCAGCAGCCAAGAGTCGAGATACTATGGCTACACCTTC
CASSQESRYYGYTF
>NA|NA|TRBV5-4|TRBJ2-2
TGTGCCAGCAGCTTGGGGCCGAACACCGGGGAGCTGTTTTTT
CASSLGPNTGELFF
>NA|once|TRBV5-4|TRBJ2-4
TGTGCCAGCAGCAAGGGGGGGGGAGGAGAGGACATTCAGTACTTC
CASSKGGGGEDIQYF
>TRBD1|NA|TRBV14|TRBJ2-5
TGTGCCAGCAGACCTACAGGGGCGATTGAGACCCAGTACTTC
CASRPTGAIETQYF
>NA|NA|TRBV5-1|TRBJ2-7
TGCGCCAGCAGCTCGACAGGAAACCTCTACGAGCAGTACTTC
CASSSTGNLYEQYF
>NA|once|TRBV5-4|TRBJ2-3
TGTGCCAGCAGCCCAGGGTTGGCAGATACGCAGTATTTT
CASSPGLADTQYF
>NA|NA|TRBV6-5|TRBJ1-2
TGTGCCAGCAGCCCCACCGGACAGCAACCTTATGGCTACACCTTC
CASSPTGQQPYGYTF